The 25 T cell receptor beta chains below were found in one sample sequenced in a study of blood T cell repertoires in COVID-19. Sequencing was performed with immunoSEQ multiplex PCR; in TCRdb, only in-frame clones are kept and a portion is missing. Of just over 300,000 clones listed, under 90% are singletons. The sample consisted of PBMCs or T cells enriched from blood (not recorded which). These receptors were obtained from a man aged 25 to 40 who had recovered from COVID-19.

This clone was detected only a few times. CDR3 sequence (DNA): TGTGCCAGCAGTCCCCCATCCCCGACAGTAAACACTGAAGCTTTCTTT. This encodes CASSPPSPTVNTEAFF. The chain is built from TRBV27 and TRBJ1-1; tentative D call: TRBD1 (5 bases). Germline assignment: CDR1 MNHEY and CDR2 SMNVEV (reference sequence). The CDR3 consists of 16 residues. Trimming pared 5 bases from V and 2 bases from J, leaving 18 bases between.

The chain couples TRBV19 to TRBJ1-6; 7 bases agree with TRBD1. This CDR3 has 13 amino acids. Germline loops: CDR1 LNHDA, CDR2 SQIVND (reference sequence). The J segment lost 8 bases and the V segment lost 6 bases, leaving 4 bases of the junction unmatched. CDR3 DNA: TGTGCCAGTAGGGGACAGAGAGATTCACCCCTCCACTTT. It translates to CASRGQRDSPLHF.

This clone was seen only a few times. The genes are TRBV7-9 and TRBJ2-7; D might be TRBD1 (6 bases). The CDR3 extends over 12 amino acids. The germline V gene has CDR1 SEHNR and CDR2 FQNEAQ (reference sequence). V was shortened by 8 bases and J by 3 bases, with 11 bases between the two germline ends. The CDR3 loop is CASGQTNYEQYF. The CDR3 DNA follows: TGTGCCAGCGGACAGACGAACTACGAGCAGTACTTC.

This clone was found once. The chain combines TRBV5-4 with TRBJ1-2, with a tentative D call TRBD1 (5 bases). The V gene lost 3 bases and the J gene lost 6 bases, with 12 bases spanning the gap. The CDR3 length is 13 residues. Germline-derived CDR1 and CDR2 are SGHNT and YYREEE (reference sequence). The CDR3 loop reads CASSWTAGDGYTF. For the CDR3, the DNA is TGTGCCAGCAGCTGGACGGCGGGGGATGGCTACACCTTC.

The chain employs TRBV2 and TRBJ2-2; TRBD1 is a possible D gene (6 bases). The V end was cut by 6 bases, the J end by 3 bases, with 11 bases between. The V gene's germline CDR1 is SNHLY and CDR2 FYNNEI. The CDR3 loop spans 14 amino acids. The CDR3 loop is CASRSGTHTGELFF. CDR3 in DNA: TGTGCCAGCAGGTCGGGGACACACACCGGGGAGCTGTTTTTT.

V and J are TRBV4-1 and TRBJ2-7; 8 bases fit TRBD1. Germline assignment: CDR1 MGHRA and CDR2 YSYEKL. The CDR3 sequence is 15 residues long. V lost 3 bases to trimming and J lost 3 bases; unmatched junction nucleotides: 7. CDR3 nucleotide sequence: TGCGCCAGCAGCCAGTCGGGACAGGCGAACTACGAGCAGTACTTC. It is translated as CASSQSGQANYEQYF.

The CDR3 nucleotides read TGTGCCTGGGGACAGTTCAATCAGCCCCAGCATTTT. Translated, it gives CAWGQFNQPQHF. The chain carries TRBV30 and TRBJ1-5; possibly TRBD1 for D (6 bases). Between the trimmed V and J ends, which lost 5 bases and 3 bases, there was a span of 8 bases. Germline assignment: CDR1 GTSNPN and CDR2 SVGIG (reference sequence). The CDR3 loop spans 12 amino acids.

The rearrangement uses TRBV11-3 and TRBJ2-7; D not certain. Germline CDR1 SGHNT, CDR2 YENEEA. The ends were cut back, 2 bases at V and 3 bases at J, with 14 bases in the middle. The CDR3 extends over 15 amino acids. CDR3 nucleotide sequence: TGTGCCAGCAGCTTACTTAATGGTAGGAGCTACGAGCAGTACTTC. It translates to CASSLLNGRSYEQYF.

The rearrangement links TRBV6-1 to TRBJ2-2; D not certain. Germline CDR1 MNHNS, CDR2 SASEGT. The CDR3 totals 16 residues. V dropped 4 bases and J dropped 3 bases, with 15 bases sitting between them. This CDR3 is CASSVTFGGYTGELFF. CDR3 coding DNA: TGTGCCAGCAGTGTTACATTTGGCGGATACACCGGGGAGCTGTTTTTT.

This clone was seen only once. V and J are TRBV29-1 and TRBJ2-7, with a tentative D call TRBD2 (5 bases). This CDR3 is built from 12 residues. Per the germline V gene, CDR1 is SQVTM and CDR2 is ANQGSEA. The V gene lost 6 bases and the J gene lost 0 bases, with 9 bases spanning the gap. CDR3 nucleotides: TGCAGCGTGGGTCGGGGCTCCTACGAGCAGTACTTC. Translated, it gives CSVGRGSYEQYF.

The chain carries TRBV27 and TRBJ2-3; 7 positions agree with TRBD2. CDR3 size: 15 residues. The germline V gene has CDR1 MNHEY and CDR2 SMNVEV (reference sequence). Germline trimming cut 3 bases from V and 3 bases from J; bases unmatched to any gene: 6. CDR3 region: CASSLREGLTDTQYF. The CDR3 nucleotides read TGTGCCAGCAGTTTGAGGGAGGGTTTGACAGATACGCAGTATTTT.

This chain links TRBV27 with TRBJ2-5; TRBD2 matches at 13 bases. The CDR3 extends over 17 amino acids. Trimming cost V 4 bases and J 2 bases; bases outside gene matches: 7. The germline V gene has CDR1 MNHEY and CDR2 SMNVEV (reference sequence). CDR3 in amino acids: CASSSYGTSGVQETQYF. DNA for the CDR3: TGTGCCAGCAGTTCCTACGGGACTAGCGGGGTTCAAGAGACCCAGTACTTC.

The rearrangement uses TRBV6-4 and TRBJ2-2; TRBD2 matches 16 bases. Losses at the gene ends were 2 bases for V and 3 bases for J; bases not matched to a gene: 6. Per the germline V gene, CDR1 is MRHNA and CDR2 is SNTAGT. This CDR3 is built from 19 residues. The CDR3 nucleotides are TGTGCCAGCAGTGACCGGGGACTAGCGGGAGGGCCGGACACCGGGGAGCTGTTTTTT. Residues: CASSDRGLAGGPDTGELFF.

In DNA form, the CDR3 reads TGTGCCAGCAGCCACCCGGGACTCACCACAGATACGCAGTATTTT. It is translated as CASSHPGLTTDTQYF. The chain combines TRBV11-2 with TRBJ2-3, with D perhaps TRBD2 (6 bases). The V gene lost 5 bases and the J gene lost 2 bases, with 14 bases spanning the gap. The germline gives CDR1 SGHAT, CDR2 FQNNGV. The CDR3 consists of 15 residues.

The rearrangement joins TRBV30 to TRBJ1-3; tentatively, D is TRBD1 (6 bases). The CDR3 covers 13 residues. The germline V and J ends were trimmed by 4 bases and 6 bases, with 13 bases remaining between them. Per the germline V gene, CDR1 is GTSNPN and CDR2 is SVGIG (reference sequence). The CDR3, as DNA: TGTGCCTGGATGGGGGCGAGCCCAAACACCATATATTTT. It yields the protein CAWMGASPNTIYF.

The rearrangement joins TRBV5-1 to TRBJ1-5, with 11 bases lining up with TRBD1. The CDR3 runs 15 residues. V was clipped by 4 bases and J by 6 bases; unmatched bases: 6. CDR1 and CDR2 from the germline V gene are SGHRS and YFSETQ. The CDR3, as DNA: TGCGCCAGCAGCCCAGGACAGGGGGCAGGTCAGCCCCAGCATTTT. This gives the protein CASSPGQGAGQPQHF.

The rearrangement links TRBV19 to TRBJ1-5, with D possibly matching TRBD1 (5 bases). V was trimmed by 6 bases and J by 5 bases, leaving 17 bases between them. Germline values: CDR1 LNHDA, CDR2 SQIVND (reference sequence). The CDR3 contains 15 residues. The CDR3 coding sequence is TGTGCCAGTAGCAATTCGGCAGGGTGGGATCAGCCCCAGCATTTT. This sequence encodes CASSNSAGWDQPQHF.

V and J are TRBV7-2 and TRBJ2-2; TRBD2 aligns across 10 bases. J was trimmed by 4 bases and V by 0 bases; bases with no gene match: 11. This CDR3 comprises 19 residues. Germline V CDR1 and CDR2: SGHTA, FQGNSA. This chain's CDR3 is CASSLAKTSGSLGTGELFF. Written as DNA, the CDR3 is TGTGCCAGCAGCTTAGCGAAGACTAGCGGGTCGTTGGGCACCGGGGAGCTGTTTTTT.

The V gene is TRBV5-1, the J gene TRBJ1-1; D might be TRBD1 (6 bases). Germline lookup yields CDR1 SGHRS and CDR2 YFSETQ. V was trimmed by 3 bases and J by 6 bases, leaving 15 bases between them. The CDR3 consists of 14 residues. The CDR3 sequence: CASSYWTEASEAFF. The CDR3 region has the DNA TGCGCCAGCAGCTATTGGACAGAGGCGTCTGAAGCTTTCTTT.

V and J are TRBV5-1 and TRBJ2-2; 11 bases agree with TRBD2. The CDR3 consists of 15 residues. The germline gives CDR1 SGHRS, CDR2 YFSETQ. J lost 7 bases, V lost 3 bases, and 5 bases had no gene match. CDR3 DNA sequence: TGCGCCAGCAGCTCGCTAGCGGGAGGCTTCGGGGAGCTGTTTTTT. It codes for CASSSLAGGFGELFF. Looking up the rest from reference TRBV5-1 and TRBJ2-2 gives the full variable domain: KAGVTQTPRYLIKTRGQQVTLSCSPISGHRSVSWYQQTPGQGLQFLFEYFSETQRNKGNFPGRFSGRQFSNSRSEMNVSTLELGDSALYLCASSSLAGGFGELFFGEGSRLTVL.

This chain links TRBV2 with TRBJ2-1; TRBD1 matches 8 bases. CDR1 is SNHLY and CDR2 is FYNNEI in the germline V gene. This CDR3 comprises 13 residues. The V and J ends lost 7 bases and 5 bases, in that order; junction bases with no gene match: 4. This chain's CDR3 is CASTPDRDNEQFF. In DNA, the CDR3 is TGTGCCAGCACCCCGGACAGGGACAATGAGCAGTTCTTC.

V and J are TRBV6-1 and TRBJ1-2; no reliable D call. The CDR3 extends over 15 amino acids. CDR1 and CDR2 from the germline V gene are MNHNS and SASEGT. V gave up 2 bases and J gave up 2 bases, with 12 bases separating them. Here the CDR3 DNA reads TGTGCCAGCAGTGAAAATTCAATCGGGAACTATGGCTACACCTTC. Protein product: CASSENSIGNYGYTF.

The chain joins TRBV4-1 to TRBJ2-5, with 9 bases lining up with TRBD1. The CDR3 has 13 residues. Germline-derived CDR1 and CDR2 are MGHRA and YSYEKL. The junction had 2 bases not matched to a gene; V was cut back by 8 bases and J by 1 base. CDR3 sequence: CASSTGGQETQYF. The CDR3 nucleotides are TGCGCCAGCTCGACAGGGGGCCAAGAGACCCAGTACTTC.

V usage is TRBV7-9 and J usage is TRBJ2-3, with D maybe TRBD1 (5 bases). Trimming cost V 4 bases and J 3 bases, with 11 bases left between them. The CDR3 runs 14 residues. Germline assignment: CDR1 SEHNR and CDR2 FQNEAQ (reference sequence). The CDR3 reads CASSSLRGTDTQYF. Written as DNA, the CDR3 is TGTGCCAGCAGCTCCCTAAGGGGAACAGATACGCAGTATTTT.

This clone was found once. The genes are TRBV6-5 and TRBJ2-3; 9 bases align to TRBD1. This CDR3 has 15 amino acids. J gave up 5 bases and V 2 bases, and 5 bases lay outside the gene matches. From germline, CDR1 is MNHEY and CDR2 SVGAGI. The CDR3 DNA is TGTGCCAGCAGTTACAACAGGGGGCATAGAGATACGCAGTATTTT. Protein: CASSYNRGHRDTQYF.